These T cell receptor beta chains were read from a single sample in a study of control samples from healthy donors and cancer patients. The repertoire was sequenced with immunoSEQ multiplex PCR; TCRdb's copy has only in-frame clones and lacks some. The sample has about 140,000 clones, roughly 92% seen once. The sequenced sample was blood. These TCRs come from a man aged 30-40 years in good health. Both conserved end residues are part of each CDR3. The D gene is left open where the match is weak. Rows may omit the clone size; those that give it use once, few, many or a size class.

TRBJ2-7,-,-,TRBV5-4,TGTGCCAGCAGCTTCCCCCCCTCCTACGAGCAGTACTTC,CASSFPPSYEQYF
TRBJ2-7,-,-,TRBV2,TGTGCCAGCAGTGTTGGCCAGGCGTTCGAGCAGTACTTC,CASSVGQAFEQYF
TRBJ2-5,-,TRBD1,TRBV5-5,TGTGCCAGCAGCTTAGGACAGGGTCTGTGGACCCAGTACTTC,CASSLGQGLWTQYF
TRBJ1-2,-,-,TRBV19,TGTGCCAGTAGTATAGACCGGGGCGCATCCTATGGCTACACCTTC,CASSIDRGASYGYTF
TRBJ1-1,-,-,TRBV21-1,TGTGCCAGCAGACTCGGGAGGATGAACACTGAAGCTTTCTTT,CASRLGRMNTEAFF
TRBJ2-6,-,TRBD2,TRBV6-1,TGTGCCAGCAGTGAAAAAGATGTTGGGGGGGCTGGGGCCAACGTCCTGACTTTC,CASSEKDVGGAGANVLTF
TRBJ2-5,-,TRBD2,TRBV5-5,TGTGCCAGCAGCGGGGAGGGACTACCGGACTTTCCGGGAGAGACCCAGTACTTC,CASSGEGLPDFPGETQYF
TRBJ1-1,-,-,TRBV27,TGTGCCAGCAGTTTGGGCAGGAACACTGAAGCTTTCTTT,CASSLGRNTEAFF
TRBJ2-7,-,TRBD2,TRBV11-1,TGTGCCAGCAGCTTAGCGCTACTAGCGGGCGTGCAGTACTTC,CASSLALLAGVQYF
TRBJ1-5,-,-,TRBV10-2,TGCGCCAACCCCGACGGATCTTATAGCAATCAGCCCCAGCATTTT,CANPDGSYSNQPQHF
TRBJ2-2,-,-,TRBV5-5,TGTGCCAGCAGCTTGTCCCCAGGTCTGAACACCGGGGAGCTGTTTTTT,CASSLSPGLNTGELFF
TRBJ1-4,-,-,TRBV18,TGTGCCAGCTCACCACAACCTGGACGAGCAGATATGGGTGAAAAACTGTTTTTT,CASSPQPGRADMGEKLFF
TRBJ2-7,-,-,TRBV30,TGTGCCTGGAGTGTAGGCTGGACGGAAGAGTACGAGCAGTACTTC,CAWSVGWTEEYEQYF
TRBJ2-1,-,TRBD2,TRBV28,TGTGCCAGCAGATCCGGACTAGCGGGAGCCAGATACAATGAGCAGTTCTTC,CASRSGLAGARYNEQFF
TRBJ1-1,-,TRBD1,TRBV19,TGTGCCAGTAGTATAGTAGGGGGCGGTGGCACTGAAGCTTTCTTT,CASSIVGGGGTEAFF
TRBJ1-4,-,-,TRBV30,TGTGCCTGGAGTGAACAGATAGATGAAAAACTGTTTTTT,CAWSEQIDEKLFF
TRBJ1-5,-,TRBD1,TRBV4-1,TGCGCCAGCAGCCAAGGAAGGACAGGGAATCAGCCCCAGCATTTT,CASSQGRTGNQPQHF
TRBJ2-1,-,TRBD2,TRBV7-9,TGTGCCAGCATCCTATCCCCTAGCGGGAGAAATGAGCAGTTCTTC,CASILSPSGRNEQFF
TRBJ2-1,-,-,TRBV28,TGTGCCAGCAGTAACCTACTAGCTTTTCATGAGCAGTTCTTC,CASSNLLAFHEQFF
TRBJ2-3,-,TRBD2,TRBV7-7,TGTGCTAGCAGCTTAAGCGCGGGAGTGGGGATGGATACGCAGTATTTT,CASSLSAGVGMDTQYF
TRBJ2-3,-,TRBD2,TRBV11-2,TGTGCCAGCAGCTTCTGGACTAGCGGGACAGATACGCAGTATTTT,CASSFWTSGTDTQYF
TRBJ1-3,-,-,TRBV15,TGTGCCACCAGCAGAGGGGGCGCTTTCTCTGGAAACACCATATATTTT,CATSRGGAFSGNTIYF
TRBJ1-1,few,-,TRBV6-6,TGTGCCAGCAGCAAGGCTCGAGGCACTGAAGCTTTCTTT,CASSKARGTEAFF
TRBJ1-2,-,TRBD1,TRBV5-1,TGCGCCAGCAAAGTGGACAGGGACTATGGCTACACCTTC,CASKVDRDYGYTF
TRBJ1-5,-,TRBD1,TRBV6-5,TGTGCCAGCAGCCCGGGACAGGGGGCAGATCAGCCCCAGCATTTT,CASSPGQGADQPQHF
TRBJ1-3,-,TRBD1,TRBV19,TGTGCCAGTAGTATAGCTCAGGGGGCGCGAGGAAACACCATATATTTT,CASSIAQGARGNTIYF
TRBJ1-1,-,-,TRBV27,TGTGCCAGCAGTCCGTATAGGCAAAGTGAAGCTTTCTTT,CASSPYRQSEAFF
TRBJ1-6,-,TRBD1,TRBV19,TGTGCCAGTAGTATAGATCTGGGACAGGGGGGATATCCCCTCCACTTT,CASSIDLGQGGYPLHF
TRBJ2-3,-,-,TRBV7-2,TGTGCCAGCAGCCCCCAGCGACAGCGGGCAGATACGCAGTATTTT,CASSPQRQRADTQYF
TRBJ1-1,-,TRBD1,TRBV11-3,TGTGCCAGCAGCCATCCAGGGGGCGCGGCTTTCTTT,CASSHPGGAAFF
TRBJ2-7,-,-,TRBV14,TGTGCCAGCAGCGCAGGGACCTACGAGCAGTACTTC,CASSAGTYEQYF
TRBJ1-1,-,-,TRBV7-9,TGTGCCAGCAGCTTTAATACCGGGACTGAAGCTTTCTTT,CASSFNTGTEAFF
TRBJ2-7,-,TRBD2,TRBV5-6,TGTGCCAGCAGCTTGTGGCTAGCGGGGACTTCCTACGAGCAGTACTTC,CASSLWLAGTSYEQYF
TRBJ2-3,-,-,TRBV9,TGTGCCAGCAGCGGGAGCCCCGGGGGCACAGATACGCAGTATTTT,CASSGSPGGTDTQYF
TRBJ1-1,few,-,TRBV28,TGTGCCAGCCCCCCCGGGGAAGGGGCCTTGAACACTGAAGCTTTCTTT,CASPPGEGALNTEAFF
TRBJ2-2,-,TRBD1,TRBV15,TGTGCCACCAGCAGCACAGGGGCGTCGGGGGAGCTGTTTTTT,CATSSTGASGELFF
TRBJ1-2,-,-,TRBV10-2,TGCGCCAGCAGCGCCGGGTTTAACTATGGCTACACCTTC,CASSAGFNYGYTF
TRBJ1-2,-,TRBD1,TRBV19,TGTGCCAGTAGTAACCTAGTACTCGGGACAGAATATGGCTACACCTTC,CASSNLVLGTEYGYTF
TRBJ1-4,few,-,TRBV5-1,TGCGCCAGCAGCTCCCGGGAAGGGGGGCGTGAAAAACTGTTTTTT,CASSSREGGREKLFF
TRBJ1-1,once,-,TRBV15,TGTGCCACCAGCGGGCTGCGGTCGAACACTGTGGCTTTCTTT,CATSGLRSNTVAFF
TRBJ2-7,-,TRBD1,TRBV11-2,TGTGCCAGCAGCTCCTACAGGGGCCCGAAGTACGAGCAGTACTTC,CASSSYRGPKYEQYF
TRBJ1-5,-,TRBD1,TRBV6-2/TRBV6-3,TGTGCCAGCAGCCGCCTGGGACAGCAACAGCCCCAGCATTTT,CASSRLGQQQPQHF
TRBJ1-1,-,-,TRBV12-3/TRBV12-4,TGTGCCAGCATTCCCGACGGGGTTGAAGCTTTCTTT,CASIPDGVEAFF
TRBJ2-3,-,-,TRBV2,TGTGCCAGCAGTGAGGGGGCCTCAGATACGCAGTATTTT,CASSEGASDTQYF
TRBJ2-7,once,-,TRBV5-1,TGCGCCAGCAGCTTGGTCCCCGCCGATTCCTTCAGATCCTACGAGCAGTACTTC,CASSLVPADSFRSYEQYF
TRBJ1-1,once,-,TRBV30,TGTGCCTGGAGTCAGGACTATAGTGAAGCTTTCTTT,CAWSQDYSEAFF
TRBJ2-3,-,TRBD2,TRBV20-1,TGCAGTGCTAGTAAACTAGCGGGAGCCCTCCCTAGCACAGATACGCAGTATTTT,CSASKLAGALPSTDTQYF
TRBJ1-1,-,-,TRBV2,TGTGCCAGCAGGGAGACAGTCATGAACACTGAAGCTTTCTTT,CASRETVMNTEAFF
TRBJ2-5,-,TRBD2,TRBV7-2,TGTGCCAGCAGCCCCGGGACTAGCGCAGAGACCCAGTACTTC,CASSPGTSAETQYF
TRBJ1-3,-,TRBD1,TRBV12-5,TGTGCTAGTGGTTTAGGGACAGTCTCTGGAAACACCATATATTTT,CASGLGTVSGNTIYF
TRBJ2-7,-,TRBD2,TRBV15,TGTGCCACCAGCGGAAGGACTAGCGGGAGTCCCTACGAGCAGTACTTC,CATSGRTSGSPYEQYF